Each of the 17 T cell receptor beta chains below was sequenced from the same sample in a study of metastatic and nonmetastatic thyroid tumors. All patients were untreated before thyroid surgery. TCRdb ran MiXCR on the PCR reads. The sample carries 23,000 or so clones, about a fifth recorded once. What was sequenced was blood. The receptors come from a female donor with papillary thyroid cancer or a benign thyroid nodule (not recorded which). Some clones in this sample may be carry-over from other donors' samples.

This clone was recorded at least ten times. The chain links TRBV9 to TRBJ2-3; 9 bases line up with TRBD2. CDR3 length: 16 amino acids. Trimming removed 0 bases from V and 4 bases from J; junction bases left unmatched: 6. Germline assignment: CDR1 SGDLS and CDR2 YYNGEE. The CDR3 protein is CASSVGGREGADTQYF. In DNA, the CDR3 is TGTGCCAGCAGCGTAGGCGGGCGGGAGGGAGCAGATACGCAGTATTTT.

The sample holds many counts of this clone. This chain connects TRBV7-2 to TRBJ1-6; D is ambiguous. The germline V and J ends were trimmed by 5 bases and 11 bases, with 13 bases remaining between them. From germline, CDR1 is SGHTA and CDR2 FQGNSA. The CDR3 covers 13 residues. This CDR3 reads CASSAQRDAPLHF. The CDR3, as DNA: TGTGCCAGCAGCGCCCAAAGGGATGCACCCCTCCACTTT.

This chain joins TRBV12-3 or TRBV12-4 and TRBJ2-5; unclear D gene. V was trimmed by 1 base and J by 5 bases, leaving 8 bases between them. CDR3 length equals 13 residues. CDR3 in DNA: TGTGCCAGCAGTTTAGTAGTTCGGGAGACCCAGTACTTC. Protein: CASSLVVRETQYF.

This clone was detected many times. With a much larger clone just one base away, this may be a read error. The V and J genes are TRBV6-2 or TRBV6-3 and TRBJ2-5, with 9 positions matching TRBD2. This CDR3 is built from 13 residues. V dropped 11 bases and J dropped 3; count of bases not matched to a gene: 7. Germline V gene sequence: CDR1 MNHEY, CDR2 SVGEGT. CDR3 residues: CARRAGGEETQYF. As DNA, the CDR3 is TGTGCCCGCCGCGCGGGAGGGGAAGAGACCCAGTACTTC.

This rearrangement joins TRBV28 to TRBJ2-7, with 9 bases matching TRBD2. The ends lost 7 bases at V and 6 bases at J; junction bases unmatched: 7. The CDR3 sequence is 13 residues long. CDR1 and CDR2 (germline): MDHEN, SYDVKM. The CDR3 DNA is TGTGCCAGCACCACCGGGACTAGCTTCGAGCAGTACTTC. It is translated as CASTTGTSFEQYF.

As concerns this clone: One end of the junction varies from germline; a read error may be responsible. The gene calls are TRBV28 and TRBJ1-2; weak D call: TRBD1 (6 bases). Germline CDR1 MDHEN, CDR2 SYDVKM. The CDR3 is 16 amino acids. For the CDR3, the DNA is TGTGTCAGCAGTTTCCCTCCTCTGGCAGGGGCTAATGGCTACACCTTC. Protein sequence: CVSSFPPLAGANGYTF.

The J gene is TRBJ2-7, the V gene TRBV7-8; D unresolved. Trimming shortened V by 5 bases and J by 1 base, and 12 bases separated the two germline ends. The CDR3 has 14 residues. Per germline, CDR1 SGHVS and CDR2 FQNEAQ. The CDR3, as DNA: TGTGCCAGCAGCCCCTCCTGGCAGTCCTACGAGCAGTACTTC. It encodes CASSPSWQSYEQYF.

A note on this clone: Lacking the conserved final phenylalanine or tryptophan, this CDR3 likely reflects a read error. The DNA is left out, because the CDR3 cannot be placed on it with certainty; the CDR3 is given as TCRdb lists it. The rearrangement links TRBV6-1 to TRBJ2-5. CDR1 and CDR2 from the germline V gene are MNHNS and SASEGT. The length of the CDR3 is 15 amino acids, counting both ends. The CDR3 reads CASRSPGLPGKTHYS.

This clone is medium-sized (0.01 to 0.1%) in the sample. The rearrangement uses TRBV6-1 and TRBJ1-5; D possibly corresponds to TRBD1 (5 bases). From germline, CDR1 is MNHNS and CDR2 SASEGT. The CDR3 sequence is 16 residues long. V was pared by 7 bases and J by 5 bases, with 21 bases between. The CDR3 protein is CASKQDSYLLHQPQHF. CDR3 DNA: TGTGCCAGCAAGCAAGACAGCTATTTACTCCATCAGCCCCAGCATTTT.

The rearrangement joins TRBV28 to TRBJ1-2, with D possibly TRBD1 on 6 matching bases. V was trimmed by 7 bases and J by 3 bases, leaving 15 bases between them. The germline V gene encodes CDR1 MDHEN and CDR2 SYDVKM. The CDR3 is made up of 14 amino acids. Here the CDR3 reads CASMGHLGDYGYTF. The DNA for the CDR3 is TGTGCCAGCATGGGACATCTCGGGGACTATGGCTACACCTTC.

Ten or more counts support this clone. The CDR3 sequence is CASRRGRSNTEAFF. In DNA form, the CDR3 reads TGTGCCAGCAGGCGGGGAAGATCGAACACTGAAGCTTTCTTT. The chain carries TRBV12-3 or TRBV12-4 and TRBJ1-1, with no clear D. V was cut by 6 bases and J by 1 base, with 12 bases left in between. This CDR3 has 14 amino acids.

Relative to its sample, this clone is medium-sized. CDR3 residues: CASSYVLYEQYF. CDR3 DNA: TGTGCCAGCAGTTACGTCCTTTACGAGCAGTACTTC. The J gene is TRBJ2-7, the V gene TRBV2; D is unclear. Looked up from germline, CDR1 is SNHLY and CDR2 is FYNNEI. The CDR3 totals 12 residues. V was trimmed by 5 bases and J by 4 bases, leaving 9 bases between them. The entire variable domain, with the rest obtained from reference TRBV2 and TRBJ2-7, is as follows: EPEVTQTPSHQVTQMGQEVILRCVPISNHLYFYWYRQILGQKVEFLVSFYNNEISEKSEIFDDQFSVERPDGSNFTLKIRSTKLEDSAMYFCASSYVLYEQYFGPGTRLTVT.

The table lists this clone with many counts. V is TRBV5-1 and J is TRBJ2-2, with 7 bases that match TRBD1. Germline V gives CDR1 SGHRS, CDR2 YFSETQ. The ends lost 5 bases at V and 1 base at J; junction bases unmatched: 11. The CDR3 spans 17 residues. The CDR3 spells CASRAPRTGGNTGELFF. The CDR3 DNA follows: TGCGCCAGCAGAGCGCCCCGGACAGGTGGGAACACCGGGGAGCTGTTTTTT. Full variable domain (remainder filled in from reference TRBV5-1 and TRBJ2-2): KAGVTQTPRYLIKTRGQQVTLSCSPISGHRSVSWYQQTPGQGLQFLFEYFSETQRNKGNFPGRFSGRQFSNSRSEMNVSTLELGDSALYLCASRAPRTGGNTGELFFGEGSRLTVL.

This clone was counted a few times. The chain employs TRBV6-1 and TRBJ2-7; TRBD2 might be the D (6 bases). With 7 bases removed from V and 0 bases from J, the gap between germline ends came to 10 bases. This CDR3 has 13 residues. Per the germline V gene, CDR1 is MNHNS and CDR2 is SASEGT. CDR3 sequence reads: CASTPTSSYEQYF. The DNA for the CDR3 is TGTGCCAGCACCCCGACTAGCTCCTACGAGCAGTACTTC.

This clone was seen many times. The chain employs TRBV9 and TRBJ2-2; the D is unclear. V lost 5 bases and J 6 bases, leaving 8 bases between the germline ends. The CDR3 totals 12 residues. Germline values: CDR1 SGDLS, CDR2 YYNGEE. The CDR3 DNA follows: TGTGCCAGCAGAGCAGGCCCCGGGGAGCTGTTTTTT. Translating gives CASRAGPGELFF.

This clone was seen repeatedly, ten times or more. This chain connects TRBV12-3 or TRBV12-4 to TRBJ2-3; D is perhaps TRBD1 or TRBD2 (5 bases each). This CDR3 contains 15 residues. Trimming shortened V by 7 bases and J by 4 bases, and 18 bases separated the two germline ends. The CDR3 spells CASTRGPLQADTQYF. The CDR3 DNA reads as TGTGCCAGCACCCGGGGACCTCTCCAAGCAGATACGCAGTATTTT.

This CDR3 is CAWRVRGARGYGYTF. In nucleotides, the CDR3 is TGTGCCTGGAGGGTCCGGGGGGCGCGCGGCTATGGCTACACCTTC. V is TRBV30 and J is TRBJ1-2; tentative D call: TRBD1 (6 bases). The V and J ends lost 3 bases and 4 bases respectively, with 18 bases between them. The CDR3 loop spans 15 amino acids. The germline V gene has CDR1 GTSNPN and CDR2 SVGIG (reference sequence).